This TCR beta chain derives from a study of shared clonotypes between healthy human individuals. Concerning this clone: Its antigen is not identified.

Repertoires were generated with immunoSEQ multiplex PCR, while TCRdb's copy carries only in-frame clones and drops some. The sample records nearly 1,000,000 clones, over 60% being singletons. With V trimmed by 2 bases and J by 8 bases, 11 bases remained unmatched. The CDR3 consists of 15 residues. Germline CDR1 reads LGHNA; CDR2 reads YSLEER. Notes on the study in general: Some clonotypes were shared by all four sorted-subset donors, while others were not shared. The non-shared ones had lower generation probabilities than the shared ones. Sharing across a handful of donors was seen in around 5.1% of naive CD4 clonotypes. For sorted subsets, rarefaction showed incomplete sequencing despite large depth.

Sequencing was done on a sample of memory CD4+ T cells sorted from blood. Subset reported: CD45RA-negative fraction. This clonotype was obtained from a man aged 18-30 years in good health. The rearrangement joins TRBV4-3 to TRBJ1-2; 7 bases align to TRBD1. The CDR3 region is CASSQRQGLTEGYTF. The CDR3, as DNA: TGCGCCAGCAGCCAAAGACAGGGCCTAACTGAGGGCTACACCTTC.